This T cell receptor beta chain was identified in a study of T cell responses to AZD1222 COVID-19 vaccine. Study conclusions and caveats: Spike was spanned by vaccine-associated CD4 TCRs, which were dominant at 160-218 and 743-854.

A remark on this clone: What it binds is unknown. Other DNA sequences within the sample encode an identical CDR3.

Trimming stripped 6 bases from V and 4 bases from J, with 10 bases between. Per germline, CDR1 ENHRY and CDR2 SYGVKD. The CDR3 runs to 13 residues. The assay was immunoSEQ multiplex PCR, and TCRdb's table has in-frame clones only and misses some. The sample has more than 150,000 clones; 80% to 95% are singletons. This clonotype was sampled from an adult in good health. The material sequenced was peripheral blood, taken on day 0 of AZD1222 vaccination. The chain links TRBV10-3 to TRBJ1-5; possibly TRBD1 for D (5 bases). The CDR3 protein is CAIRTDSNQPQHF. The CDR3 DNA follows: TGTGCCATCAGAACCGACAGTAATCAGCCCCAGCATTTT.